Below, 17 T cell receptor beta chains from the same sample are listed, as sequenced in a study of T cell responses to AZD1222 COVID-19 vaccine. Generated by immunoSEQ multiplex PCR, the TCRdb table keeps only in-frame clones and is missing some. The table lists about 260,000 clones, approximately 93% of them singletons. Material: peripheral blood, obtained on day 0 of AZD1222 vaccination. These receptors originate from an adult in good health.

The chain uses TRBV11-2 and TRBJ1-1; D gene ambiguous. The CDR3 length is 13 residues. The V gene's germline CDR1 is SGHAT and CDR2 FQNNGV. V dropped 1 base and J dropped 3 bases, with 6 bases sitting between them. The CDR3 loop is CASSLVGHTEAFF. The CDR3 DNA reads as TGTGCCAGCAGCTTAGTGGGTCACACTGAAGCTTTCTTT. Looking up the rest from reference TRBV11-2 and TRBJ1-1 gives the full variable domain: EAGVAQSPRYKIIEKRQSVAFWCNPISGHATLYWYQQILGQGPKLLIQFQNNGVVDDSQLPKDRFSAERLKGVDSTLKIQPAKLEDSAVYLCASSLVGHTEAFFGQGTRLTVV.

V usage is TRBV12-5 and J usage is TRBJ2-1; either TRBD1 or TRBD2 may fit D (6 bases each). The CDR3 has 14 amino acids. V was clipped by 7 bases and J by 5 bases, with 15 bases between them. The germline gives CDR1 LGHNT, CDR2 FRNRAP. CDR3 region: CASALGGGNNEQFF. In DNA form, the CDR3 reads TGTGCTAGTGCCCTAGGAGGGGGTAACAATGAGCAGTTCTTC.

The rearrangement links TRBV5-1 to TRBJ2-7; D is perhaps TRBD2 (5 bases). This CDR3 has 16 amino acids. Trimming cost V 0 bases and J 4 bases, with 17 bases left between them. Germline V CDR1 and CDR2: SGHRS, YFSETQ. This CDR3 reads CASSLAPRGRRYEQYF. The DNA of the CDR3 is TGCGCCAGCAGCTTGGCCCCGAGAGGGAGAAGGTACGAGCAGTACTTC.

V gene TRBV21-1 combines with J gene TRBJ1-2. TRBV21-1 is flagged as a pseudogene. This CDR3 spans 13 amino acids. The CDR3 DNA reads TGTGCCAGCAGCAAAGAAGCAGTCTATGGCTACACCTTC. The encoded protein is CASSKEAVYGYTF.

The J gene is TRBJ2-5, the V gene TRBV2, with TRBD2 matching over 11 bases. Unmatched junction bases numbered 5, after V lost 6 bases and J lost 2 bases. The CDR3 runs 15 residues. Germline V gives CDR1 SNHLY, CDR2 FYNNEI. CDR3 sequence: CASRTSGTRQETQYF. Written as DNA, the CDR3 is TGTGCCAGCAGGACTAGCGGGACTCGTCAAGAGACCCAGTACTTC. Variable domain in full (rest from reference TRBV2 and TRBJ2-5): EPEVTQTPSHQVTQMGQEVILRCVPISNHLYFYWYRQILGQKVEFLVSFYNNEISEKSEIFDDQFSVERPDGSNFTLKIRSTKLEDSAMYFCASRTSGTRQETQYFGPGTRLLVL.

The rearrangement uses TRBV18 and TRBJ1-2; D is ambiguous. V lost 5 bases and J 5 bases, leaving 6 bases between the germline ends. The CDR3 loop spans 11 amino acids. CDR1 is KGHSH and CDR2 is LQKENI in the germline V gene. The CDR3 here is CASSDAYGYTF. CDR3 nucleotides: TGTGCCAGCTCAGATGCTTATGGCTACACCTTC.

This clone appeared a few times. The CDR3 protein is CASSSTQAGDTQYF. CDR3 coding DNA: TGTGCCAGCAGCTCGACCCAGGCTGGAGATACGCAGTATTTT. The chain has TRBV7-9 and TRBJ2-3; D call uncertain. Germline lookup yields CDR1 SEHNR and CDR2 FQNEAQ (reference sequence). The CDR3 is 14 residues long. V was shortened by 4 bases and J by 5 bases, with 13 bases between the two germline ends.

The V gene is TRBV5-4, the J gene TRBJ2-5; TRBD2 aligns across 8 bases. V shed 0 bases, J shed 4 bases, and the junction held 14 bases outside the gene matches. CDR1 SGHNT and CDR2 YYREEE come from the germline V gene (reference sequence). The CDR3 is made up of 18 amino acids. The CDR3 protein is CASSLAGGRGGLAETQYF. DNA for the CDR3: TGTGCCAGCAGCTTGGCCGGGGGTCGGGGGGGCCTTGCAGAGACCCAGTACTTC.

This chain links TRBV5-5 with TRBJ2-7; TRBD2 matches at 8 bases. The germline V gene has CDR1 SGHKS and CDR2 YYEKEE (reference sequence). This CDR3 contains 16 residues. J gave up 6 bases and V 3 bases, and 14 bases lay outside the gene matches. For the CDR3, the DNA is TGTGCCAGCAGCTCCCGGGTTACTAGCGGATTGGGCGAGCAGTACTTC. Amino acids: CASSSRVTSGLGEQYF. Supplemented by reference TRBV5-5 and TRBJ2-7, the full variable domain reads DAGVTQSPTHLIKTRGQQVTLRCSPISGHKSVSWYQQVLGQGPQFIFQYYEKEERGRGNFPDRFSARQFPNYSSELNVNALLLGDSALYLCASSSRVTSGLGEQYFGPGTRLTVT.

This chain uses TRBV6-5 with TRBJ1-3, with 12 bases matching TRBD1. The germline CDR1 and CDR2 sequences are MNHEY and SVGAGI. V shed 6 bases, J shed 3 bases, and the junction held 3 bases outside the gene matches. The CDR3 spans 15 residues. This CDR3 is CASRGTGGFGNTIYF. CDR3 DNA sequence: TGTGCCAGCAGAGGGACAGGGGGCTTTGGAAACACCATATATTTT.

The V call is TRBV9, the J call TRBJ2-2, with a weak D call TRBD1 (6 bases). The CDR3 length is 14 residues. Trimming stripped 6 bases from V and 7 bases from J, with 16 bases between. The germline CDR1 and CDR2 sequences are SGDLS and YYNGEE. The CDR3, as DNA: TGTGCCAGCAACCAACAGGGAAGGGTCGGGGAGCTGTTTTTT. Translating it yields CASNQQGRVGELFF.

The chain combines TRBV28 with TRBJ1-4; no firm D call. V lost 4 bases and J 4 bases, leaving 7 bases between the germline ends. CDR1 is MDHEN, CDR2 SYDVKM, per germline. The CDR3 is made up of 13 amino acids. The CDR3 DNA sequence: TGTGCCAGCAGTTCCGACAATAATGAAAAACTGTTTTTT. This encodes CASSSDNNEKLFF.

The chain carries TRBV29-1 and TRBJ1-2; TRBD1 agrees at 7 bases. Germline V gene sequence: CDR1 SQVTM, CDR2 ANQGSEA. V was clipped by 6 bases and J by 5 bases; unmatched bases: 12. The CDR3 has 14 residues. CDR3 amino acids: CSVREGGAGYGYTF. The CDR3 DNA sequence: TGCAGCGTCCGGGAAGGGGGCGCCGGGTATGGCTACACCTTC.

This clone has just one count. The chain employs TRBV5-1 and TRBJ2-1; the match to TRBD2 covers 8 bases. The CDR3 spans 15 residues. After removal of 3 bases from V and 8 bases from J, the junction contained 10 bases not matched to a gene. Germline loops: CDR1 SGHRS, CDR2 YFSETQ. The CDR3, as DNA: TGCGCCAGCAGCTCAGGTGGGACTAGTGGCTATGAGCAGTTCTTC. Translation gives CASSSGGTSGYEQFF.

The V and J genes are TRBV5-4 and TRBJ2-3, with TRBD2 matching over 8 bases. CDR3 size: 18 residues. V trimming: 2 bases; J trimming: 4 bases; junction bases outside the gene matches: 15. Germline V lookup: CDR1 SGHNT, CDR2 YYREEE (reference sequence). DNA for the CDR3: TGTGCCAGCAGCTTCGGACGGGGGGGGGACTGGTTTGCAGATACGCAGTATTTT. Residues: CASSFGRGGDWFADTQYF.

V usage is TRBV28 and J usage is TRBJ1-2; 8 bases match TRBD1. Trimming took 4 bases from V and 4 from J; bases not matched to a gene: 5. CDR3 size: 14 residues. Per germline, CDR1 MDHEN and CDR2 SYDVKM. CDR3 in amino acids: CASSSGGAGYGYTF. CDR3 in DNA: TGTGCCAGCAGTTCAGGGGGCGCGGGCTATGGCTACACCTTC.

V is TRBV5-1 and J is TRBJ1-1, with D possibly being TRBD1 (6 bases). The CDR3 sequence is 14 residues long. Germline V gene sequence: CDR1 SGHRS, CDR2 YFSETQ. V was clipped by 0 bases and J by 6 bases, with 12 bases between them. The CDR3 DNA reads as TGCGCCAGCAGCTTGGCAGGGGAATATTCTGAAGCTTTCTTT. Residues: CASSLAGEYSEAFF.